Each of the 26 T cell receptor beta chains below was sequenced from the same sample in a study of blood T cell repertoires in COVID-19. Sequencing was performed with immunoSEQ multiplex PCR; in TCRdb, only in-frame clones are kept and a portion is missing. The data contain 120,000 to 150,000 clones, about 80% of them seen just once; the ten biggest clones take up under 4.5%. Material: peripheral blood. Source of these receptors: a man aged 55-75 years with acute or convalescent COVID-19.

The rearrangement links TRBV6-6 to TRBJ1-6, with TRBD1 identical over 8 bases. The CDR3 has 16 amino acids. Germline values: CDR1 MNHNY, CDR2 SVGAGI (reference sequence). Germline trimming cut 5 bases from V and 2 bases from J; bases unmatched to any gene: 5. DNA for the CDR3: TGTGCCAGCAGTCCCGGACAGGGCCCCTATAATTCACCCCTCCACTTT. Translation: CASSPGQGPYNSPLHF.

J is TRBJ1-1 and V is TRBV28; possibly TRBD1 for D (5 bases). CDR1 and CDR2 (germline): MDHEN, SYDVKM. CDR3 length equals 12 residues. V gave up 8 bases and J gave up 5 bases, with 12 bases separating them. Here the CDR3 reads CASLLRGTEAFF. In DNA, the CDR3 is TGTGCCAGCTTGCTACGGGGGACTGAAGCTTTCTTT.

CDR3 nucleotide sequence: TGTGCCAGCAGCCGACTTGAAGCTGGCGAGCAGTACTTC. Protein product: CASSRLEAGEQYF. This sequence joins TRBV6-2 or TRBV6-3 and TRBJ2-7; no clear D gene. The V end was cut by 6 bases, the J end by 6 bases, with 15 bases between. This CDR3 spans 13 amino acids. The germline CDR1 and CDR2 sequences are MNHEY and SVGEGT.

Only one count was recorded for this clone. V and J are TRBV7-9 and TRBJ2-5; D unclear. The CDR3 contains 16 residues. The V end was cut by 2 bases, the J end by 1 base, with 14 bases between. Germline values: CDR1 SEHNR, CDR2 FQNEAQ (reference sequence). The CDR3 reads CASSLRLGAVQETQYF. The CDR3, as DNA: TGTGCCAGCAGCTTAAGGTTAGGCGCGGTCCAAGAGACCCAGTACTTC. Drawing the rest from reference TRBV7-9 and TRBJ2-5, the complete variable domain is DTGVSQNPRHKITKRGQNVTFRCDPISEHNRLYWYRQTLGQGPEFLTYFQNEAQLEKSRLLSDRFSAERPKGSFSTLEIQRTEQGDSAMYLCASSLRLGAVQETQYFGPGTRLLVL.

This chain connects TRBV7-6 to TRBJ2-3; 10 bases are shared with TRBD2. In germline, CDR1 is SGHVS, CDR2 FNYEAQ. The CDR3 has 15 residues. Trimming removed 2 bases from V and 3 bases from J; junction bases left unmatched: 2. The CDR3 protein is CASSLTSGKTDTQYF. The CDR3, as DNA: TGTGCCAGCAGCTTAACTAGCGGGAAGACAGATACGCAGTATTTT.

This chain uses TRBV7-9 with TRBJ2-1; TRBD2 matches at 10 bases. Germline CDR1 reads SEHNR; CDR2 reads FQNEAQ (reference sequence). The CDR3 runs 16 residues. The V segment lost 3 bases and the J segment 4 bases; nucleotides outside the gene matches: 6. The CDR3 DNA sequence: TGTGCCAGCAGCTTGTACCTAGCGGGAGCTTACAATGAGCAGTTCTTC. Residues: CASSLYLAGAYNEQFF. Variable domain in full (rest from reference TRBV7-9 and TRBJ2-1): DTGVSQNPRHKITKRGQNVTFRCDPISEHNRLYWYRQTLGQGPEFLTYFQNEAQLEKSRLLSDRFSAERPKGSFSTLEIQRTEQGDSAMYLCASSLYLAGAYNEQFFGPGTRLTVL.

This clone was found once. V gene TRBV24-1 combines with J gene TRBJ2-1; D possibly corresponds to TRBD1 (6 bases). The CDR3 runs 15 residues. The germline V and J ends were trimmed by 3 bases and 6 bases, with 14 bases remaining between them. The germline CDR1 and CDR2 sequences are KGHDR and SFDVKD. The CDR3 protein is CATSDVLRDINEQFF. As DNA, the CDR3 is TGTGCCACCAGTGATGTCCTCCGGGACATCAATGAGCAGTTCTTC.

The chain couples TRBV6-2 or TRBV6-3 to TRBJ2-7, with D uncertain. From germline, CDR1 is MNHEY and CDR2 SVGEGT. The CDR3 extends over 15 amino acids. Trimming left V 0 bases short and J 3 bases short, with 12 bases between. CDR3 protein: CASSYSGQANYEQYF. Written as DNA, the CDR3 is TGTGCCAGCAGTTACTCAGGTCAGGCAAACTACGAGCAGTACTTC.

This clone was counted a few times. The rearrangement links TRBV4-3 to TRBJ1-3; D is undetermined. V was shortened by 0 bases and J by 0 bases, with 18 bases between the two germline ends. Germline assignment: CDR1 LGHNA and CDR2 YSLEER. CDR3 length equals 19 residues. The CDR3 DNA reads as TGCGCCAGCAGCCAAGATACGGTAGGAGGGTTAAGCTCTGGAAACACCATATATTTT. Encoded protein: CASSQDTVGGLSSGNTIYF.

The chain joins TRBV4-1 to TRBJ2-7; no reliable D call. The germline V gene encodes CDR1 MGHRA and CDR2 YSYEKL. The CDR3 is 15 amino acids. V gave up 0 bases and J gave up 2 bases, with 11 bases separating them. The CDR3 sequence: CASSQDSGVAYEQYF. The CDR3 DNA reads TGCGCCAGCAGCCAAGATTCAGGCGTCGCCTACGAGCAGTACTTC.

In this sample, this clone turned up a few times. The V call is TRBV6-2 or TRBV6-3, the J call TRBJ2-7; no reliable D call. Germline V CDR1 and CDR2: MNHEY, SVGEGT. The V gene lost 7 bases and the J gene lost 9 bases, with 25 bases spanning the gap. The CDR3 spans 15 residues. CDR3 coding DNA: TGTGCCAGCACCCCTAAGCTCCTATTCCCTTTCGGGCAGTACTTC. It specifies CASTPKLLFPFGQYF.

J is TRBJ1-1 and V is TRBV7-8; tentative D call: TRBD1 (6 bases). The CDR3 contains 13 residues. CDR1 and CDR2 from the germline V gene are SGHVS and FQNEAQ. Trimming shortened V by 5 bases and J by 3 bases, and 10 bases separated the two germline ends. In DNA, the CDR3 is TGTGCCAGCAGCCGGGACACCGACACTGAAGCTTTCTTT. Protein sequence: CASSRDTDTEAFF.

The V gene is TRBV27, the J gene TRBJ1-2; possible D gene TRBD1, 6 bases. V lost 3 bases, J lost 1 base, and 15 bases lay in between. The CDR3 is 16 residues long. Germline lookup yields CDR1 MNHEY and CDR2 SMNVEV (reference sequence). The CDR3 DNA follows: TGTGCCAGCAGTTTGGGGCAGGGGCCGATTAACTATGGCTACACCTTC. Its protein product is CASSLGQGPINYGYTF.

This rearrangement joins TRBV30 to TRBJ2-2, with D unclear. Germline values: CDR1 GTSNPN, CDR2 SVGIG (reference sequence). The CDR3 sequence is 13 residues long. V lost 0 bases to trimming and J lost 5 bases, with 7 bases between them. DNA of the CDR3: TGTGCCTGGAGTGTACAAGAAACCGGGGAGCTGTTTTTT. Translating it yields CAWSVQETGELFF.

This clone was seen a few times. The chain uses TRBV5-4 and TRBJ1-6; D remains unclear. V lost 0 bases, J lost 4 bases, and 5 bases lay in between. Germline CDR1 reads SGHNT; CDR2 reads YYREEE (reference sequence). This CDR3 contains 14 residues. CDR3 residues: CASSLDRYNSPLHF. CDR3 nucleotide sequence: TGTGCCAGCAGCTTGGACAGATATAATTCACCCCTCCACTTT. Full variable domain (remainder filled in from reference TRBV5-4 and TRBJ1-6): ETGVTQSPTHLIKTRGQQVTLRCSSQSGHNTVSWYQQALGQGPQFIFQYYREEENGRGNFPPRFSGLQFPNYSSELNVNALELDDSALYLCASSLDRYNSPLHFGNGTRLTVT.

This sequence joins TRBV30 and TRBJ2-1, with a weak D call TRBD2 (6 bases). V was clipped by 8 bases and J by 7 bases, with 18 bases between them. CDR3 size: 13 residues. The germline V gene has CDR1 GTSNPN and CDR2 SVGIG (reference sequence). For the CDR3, the DNA is TGTGCCAGTGGCCGGGACTCTATAAATGAGCAGTTCTTC. It encodes CASGRDSINEQFF.

The chain recombines TRBV27 with TRBJ2-3, with TRBD2 as a possible D gene (6 bases). This CDR3 is built from 15 residues. V was trimmed by 7 bases and J by 1 base, leaving 15 bases between them. Germline V CDR1 and CDR2: MNHEY, SMNVEV (reference sequence). CDR3 protein: CASTFGGGGTDTQYF. CDR3 DNA sequence: TGTGCCAGCACCTTCGGGGGAGGTGGCACAGATACGCAGTATTTT.

The chain uses TRBV19 and TRBJ2-1; TRBD1 matches 9 bases. The CDR3 extends over 15 amino acids. With 7 bases clipped from V and 6 bases from J, the junction kept 10 bases outside the gene matches. Germline V gene data show CDR1 as LNHDA and CDR2 as SQIVND (reference sequence). The CDR3 sequence: CASTRGTGRGNEQFF. In DNA, the CDR3 is TGTGCCAGTACTAGAGGGACAGGGAGGGGCAATGAGCAGTTCTTC.

This clone was observed once. CDR3 amino acids: CASSPLVSGTGELFF. The CDR3, as DNA: TGTGCCAGCAGCCCCCTAGTATCGGGCACCGGGGAGCTGTTTTTT. The J gene is TRBJ2-2, the V gene TRBV6-6; D ambiguous. CDR1 and CDR2 from the germline V gene are MNHNY and SVGAGI (reference sequence). The CDR3 length is 15 residues. Trimming stripped 6 bases from V and 4 bases from J, with 15 bases between.

The chain carries TRBV24-1 and TRBJ1-5; D remains unclear. Trimming took off 2 bases at V and 1 base at J, with 11 bases between the two ends. Looked up from germline, CDR1 is KGHDR and CDR2 is SFDVKD. The CDR3 is 16 amino acids. CDR3 region: CATSDSYSPSNQPQHF. DNA for the CDR3: TGTGCCACCAGTGATTCGTACAGTCCGAGCAATCAGCCCCAGCATTTT.

There are a few counts of this clone. The J gene is TRBJ2-3, the V gene TRBV7-6, with D possibly being TRBD2 (5 bases). The germline V gene has CDR1 SGHVS and CDR2 FNYEAQ. V was pared by 5 bases and J by 3 bases, with 6 bases between. CDR3 length equals 12 residues. The CDR3 is CASSPGTDTQYF. CDR3 in DNA: TGTGCCAGCAGCCCGGGGACAGATACGCAGTATTTT. The full variable domain, its missing parts supplied by reference TRBV7-6 and TRBJ2-3, is GAGVSQSPRYKVTKRGQDVALRCDPISGHVSLYWYRQALGQGPEFLTYFNYEAQQDKSGLPNDRFSAERPEGSISTLTIQRTEQRDSAMYRCASSPGTDTQYFGPGTRLTVL.

The chain is built from TRBV28 and TRBJ2-1; possibly TRBD2 for D (6 bases). This CDR3 spans 13 amino acids. Between the trimmed V and J ends, which lost 11 bases and 7 bases, there was a span of 18 bases. Germline CDR1 reads MDHEN; CDR2 reads SYDVKM. This CDR3 reads CAALATKRNEQFF. The CDR3 DNA is TGTGCCGCCCTAGCGACTAAGAGGAATGAGCAGTTCTTC.

CDR3 nucleotide sequence: TGTGCCAGCAACCTCGACAGGGGCACAGATACGCAGTATTTT. This encodes CASNLDRGTDTQYF. The chain is built from TRBV11-1 and TRBJ2-3, with 7 bases that match TRBD1. This CDR3 comprises 14 residues. Germline V gives CDR1 SGHAT, CDR2 FQDESV (reference sequence). V was clipped by 7 bases and J by 1 base; unmatched bases: 5.

CDR3 sequence reads: CASSLGGVSGKETQYF. CDR3 sequence (DNA): TGTGCCAGCAGCTTAGGGGGGGTTAGCGGGAAAGAGACCCAGTACTTC. The rearrangement joins TRBV5-4 to TRBJ2-5; 8 nucleotides match TRBD2. The CDR3 runs 16 residues. Germline V CDR1 and CDR2: SGHNT, YYREEE (reference sequence). J lost 3 bases, V lost 2 bases, and 9 bases had no gene match.

V gene TRBV28 combines with J gene TRBJ1-1; D gene uncertain. V was trimmed by 6 bases and J by 0 bases, leaving 11 bases between them. The CDR3 has 14 residues. Germline CDR1 MDHEN, CDR2 SYDVKM. This CDR3 is CASSPLLMNTEAFF. CDR3 coding DNA: TGTGCCAGCAGCCCCCTACTCATGAACACTGAAGCTTTCTTT. Full variable domain (remainder filled in from reference TRBV28 and TRBJ1-1): DVKVTQSSRYLVKRTGEKVFLECVQDMDHENMFWYRQDPGLGLRLIYFSYDVKMKEKGDIPEGYSVSREKKERFSLILESASTNQTSMYLCASSPLLMNTEAFFGQGTRLTVV.

The chain has TRBV6-2 or TRBV6-3 and TRBJ2-2; 14 bases map to TRBD2. The J segment lost 4 bases and the V segment lost 5 bases, leaving 3 bases of the junction unmatched. The CDR3 runs 16 residues. Germline CDR1 MNHEY, CDR2 SVGEGT. The CDR3 DNA is TGTGCCAGCAGTCGGACTAGCGGGAGGATCACCGGGGAGCTGTTTTTT. As protein: CASSRTSGRITGELFF.